This T cell receptor (beta chain) was recovered during a study of shared clonotypes between healthy human individuals. Naivety among CD8 cells was defined by CD45RO negativity and positive CCR7 selection, thereby excluding terminally differentiated effector memory CD45RA+ cells. In germline, CDR1 is SQVTM, CDR2 ANQGSEA. This CDR3 region has 15 residues. V lost 6 bases to trimming and J lost 4 bases; unmatched junction nucleotides: 9. Once extracted for a subset, genomic DNA was divided evenly among several immunoSEQ plates. Repertoires were generated with immunoSEQ multiplex PCR, while TCRdb's copy carries only in-frame clones and drops some. The sample holds about 1,800,000 clones, approximately 94% seen once.

The sample consisted of naive CD8+ T cells sorted from blood. The clonotype comes from a man between 18 and 29 years old in good health. The J gene is TRBJ2-1, the V gene TRBV29-1; 10 bases line up with TRBD2. CDR3 residues: CSVENGLAVYNEQFF. CDR3 nucleotides: TGCAGCGTCGAGAATGGACTAGCGGTTTACAATGAGCAGTTCTTC.